This T cell receptor (beta chain) is from a study of blood T cells in healthy people across ages (dated by TCRdb to between 2014 and 2017). About the investigation overall: In model experiments, template switching captured about one uniquely barcoded TCR beta cDNA molecule for every two T cells. Using deep sequencing normalized with unique cDNA molecular identifiers, the study measured how TCR beta repertoire diversity changes with age. The donors were divided into four age groups: young (average approximately 16 years), middle-aged (roughly 40), aged (under 70) and long-lived (82). To avoid experimental bias, donors of different ages were distributed randomly across sequencing lanes. Using the same blood draw, the study looked at two additional independent replicas of 1 million unique cDNA reads for two donors, one aged 18 to 30 and the other aged 80 or older. What the authors observed across the whole study: Observed TCR beta diversity per million T cells fell roughly linearly with age, and a significant reduction was already apparent by age around 36. Conclusive comparison of naive and antigen-experienced compartments was prevented by the profiling of bulk unsorted PBMCs. A strong correlation was found between observed TCR beta diversity and the percentage of naive T cells measured by flow cytometry. Estimates of total diversity based on one million sequenced T cells were regarded as lower bounds and as underestimates. The long-lived group showed more naive CD4+ T cells, fewer expanded clones and increased TCR diversity than the aged group, suggesting age selection. Donor CMV infection status was unknown, potentially confounding age-related changes in expanded clonotypes.

From cysteine to phenylalanine, the CDR3 is 16 amino acids long. The sequence is cut down to CDR3 DNA, 48 bases in frame from base 1. CDR1 and CDR2, looked up from the germline V gene, are SGDLS and YYNGEE. The library was prepared using 5' RACE. A second PCR of roughly 7 to 12 cycles was performed with a sample-barcoded 5' primer and a J-beta primer mix. Each TCR beta cDNA molecule received a unique molecular identifier from a template-switch 5' adaptor carrying 12 random nucleotides. Each sample yielded at least 2.5 million CDR3-containing paired-end reads. First-strand cDNA synthesis was performed from all RNA using the Mint cDNA synthesis kit, with priming by a TRBC-specific oligonucleotide. After uracil-DNA glycosylase treatment, a first 18-cycle PCR used universal primers M1SS and BC2_uni_R on all cDNA. In the authors' own workflow: For normalization, 1 million high-quality reads were randomly selected from each sample, with every read carrying a distinct molecular identifier. Reads sharing molecular identifiers were discarded rather than binned into consensus sequences. MiTCR, set to a Q25 quality threshold and the strictest error-elimination algorithm, was used for CDR3 identification, clonotype clustering and error correction. A nonparametric unseen species model using Euler transformation provided a lower-bound estimate of total TCR beta diversity. TCRdb reprocessing: public reads trimmed at Q25 with fastp, clones called with MiXCR, in-frame beta chains kept. Rows with a matching CDR3 protein are joined into one entry that keeps the most common DNA and genes. The V and J calls, along with clone size, are taken from TCRdb and not from the paper's own processing. This sample has fewer than 2,000,000 distinct CDR3 sequences in its table, and about 39% of those were observed once. The top ten constitute 23% of the sample.

Donors were a few dozen systemically healthy Caucasian individuals from Russia aged roughly 6 to 100 years. Each donor gave 8.5 to 10 milliliters of peripheral blood, collected into EDTA-treated Vacutainer tubes. Ficoll-Paque density-gradient centrifugation was used to isolate PBMCs, with at least 6 million obtained per sample. Total RNA was extracted from PBMCs with Trizol reagent, with at least 6 micrograms obtained per sample. For every donor, flow cytometry on a PBMC aliquot measured the percentage of naive CD45RAhigh/CD27high T cells. As concerns this clonotype: It lacks a known antigen. At one of its ends the junction is not consistent with the germline gene, which may arise from a read error.

The source is a human donor in good health. Sequenced sample: blood. Rearrangement joined TRBV9 to TRBJ2-5; TRBD1 matches 7 bases in the middle. Gene TRBJ2-7 matches the end of the DNA better, so the J call may be wrong. In nucleotide form, the sequence is TGTGCCAGCAGCGCGGGTCCGGGACAGCACTCCTGCGAGCAGTACTTC. The translation is CASSAGPGQHSCEQYF.